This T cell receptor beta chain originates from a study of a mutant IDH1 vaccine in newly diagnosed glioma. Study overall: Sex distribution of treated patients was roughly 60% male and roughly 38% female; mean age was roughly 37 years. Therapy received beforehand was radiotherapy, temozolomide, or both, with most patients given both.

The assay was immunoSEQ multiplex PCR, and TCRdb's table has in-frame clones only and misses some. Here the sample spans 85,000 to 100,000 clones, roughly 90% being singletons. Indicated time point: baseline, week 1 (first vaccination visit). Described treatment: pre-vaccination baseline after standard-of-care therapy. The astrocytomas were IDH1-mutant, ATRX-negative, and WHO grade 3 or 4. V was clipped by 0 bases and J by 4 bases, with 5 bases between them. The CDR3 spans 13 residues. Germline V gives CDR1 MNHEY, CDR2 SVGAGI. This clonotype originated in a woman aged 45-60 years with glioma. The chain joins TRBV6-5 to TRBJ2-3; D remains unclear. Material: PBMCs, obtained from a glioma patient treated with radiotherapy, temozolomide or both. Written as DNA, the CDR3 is TGTGCCAGCAGTTACTCCCGTCCAGATACGCAGTATTTT. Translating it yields CASSYSRPDTQYF.